This T cell receptor beta chain was found in a study of cytomegalovirus exposure and HLA in healthy donors. As regards this clone: The antigen is not known.

Overall study findings and caveats: Among the CMV-associated chains, three were confirmed in vitro as specific for CMV antigens. Subsequent analysis revealed that first-cohort TCR clusters tended to co-occur in the approximately 120 validation repertoires.

The germline gives CDR1 SGHRS, CDR2 YFSETQ. CDR3 length equals 14 residues. Deletions cut 2 bases from V and 0 bases from J, with 5 bases between. Sequencing was performed with immunoSEQ multiplex PCR; in TCRdb, only in-frame clones are kept and a portion is missing. The table records some 190,000 clones, 86% of them present only once. Sequenced input: PBMCs. This chain uses TRBV5-1 with TRBJ1-4; D ambiguous. This clonotype was obtained from a woman between 18 and 29 years old in good health and CMV-seronegative. The chain's CDR3 is CASSLEATNEKLFF. For the CDR3, the DNA is TGCGCCAGCAGCTTAGAGGCAACTAATGAAAAACTGTTTTTT.